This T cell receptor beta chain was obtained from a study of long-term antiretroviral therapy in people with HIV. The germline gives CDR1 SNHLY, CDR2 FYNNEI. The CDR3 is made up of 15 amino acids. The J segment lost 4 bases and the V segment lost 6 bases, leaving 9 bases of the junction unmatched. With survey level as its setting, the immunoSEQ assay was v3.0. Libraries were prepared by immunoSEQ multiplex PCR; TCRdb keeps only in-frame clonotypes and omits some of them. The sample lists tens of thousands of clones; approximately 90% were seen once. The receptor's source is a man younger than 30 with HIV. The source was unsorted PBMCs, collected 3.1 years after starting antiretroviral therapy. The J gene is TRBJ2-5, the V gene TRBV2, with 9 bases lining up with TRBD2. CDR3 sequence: CASSGGGGAGETQYF. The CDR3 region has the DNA TGTGCCAGCAGCGGGGGCGGGGGGGCCGGAGAGACCCAGTACTTC.